This T cell receptor beta chain was sequenced during a study of T cells in Graves' hyperthyroidism and ophthalmopathy. About the research overall: Pretreatment peripheral blood was obtained at initial diagnosis.

The ends were cut back, 1 base at V and 0 bases at J, with 9 bases in the middle. The CDR3 length is 16 residues. Researchers amplified the TCR beta CDR3 regions from RNA transcripts. TCR CDR3 underwent first-round RT-PCR with the HTBI primer set. TCRdb passed the multiplex PCR reads through MiXCR, listing each CDR3 protein once. This sample has 400,000 or so distinct CDR3 sequences, with about 16% found just once. There are many counts of this clonotype. The antigen is not known. General study results and limits: A 13 V-J signature model discriminated ophthalmopathy versus stable hyperthyroidism. Ophthalmopathy was model-predicted a median roughly six months pre-onset. Appearing also in blood were most of the thyroid clonotypes expanded above 0.001.

This chain links TRBV12-3 or TRBV12-4 with TRBJ2-2; tentatively, D is TRBD1 or TRBD2 (5 bases each). This sequence originates from a woman in her sixties or seventies with Graves' ophthalmopathy. Source material: blood. As DNA, the CDR3 is TGTGCCAGCAGTTTAGTCACGGGACCGAACACCGGGGAGCTGTTTTTT. Translating it yields CASSLVTGPNTGELFF.